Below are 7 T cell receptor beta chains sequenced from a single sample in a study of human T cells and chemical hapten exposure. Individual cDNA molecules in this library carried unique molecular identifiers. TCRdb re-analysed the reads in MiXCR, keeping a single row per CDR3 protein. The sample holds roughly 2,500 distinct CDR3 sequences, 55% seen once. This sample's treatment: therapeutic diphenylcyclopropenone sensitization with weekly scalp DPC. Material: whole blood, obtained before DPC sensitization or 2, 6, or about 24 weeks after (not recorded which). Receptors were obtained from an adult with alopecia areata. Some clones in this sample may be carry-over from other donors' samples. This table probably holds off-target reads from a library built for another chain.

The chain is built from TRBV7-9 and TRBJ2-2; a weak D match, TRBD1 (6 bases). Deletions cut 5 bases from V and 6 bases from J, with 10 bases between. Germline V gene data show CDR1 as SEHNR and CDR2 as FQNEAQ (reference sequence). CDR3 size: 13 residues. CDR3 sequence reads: CASSPRGSGELFF. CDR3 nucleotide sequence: TGTGCCAGCAGCCCCAGGGGCTCCGGGGAGCTGTTTTTT.

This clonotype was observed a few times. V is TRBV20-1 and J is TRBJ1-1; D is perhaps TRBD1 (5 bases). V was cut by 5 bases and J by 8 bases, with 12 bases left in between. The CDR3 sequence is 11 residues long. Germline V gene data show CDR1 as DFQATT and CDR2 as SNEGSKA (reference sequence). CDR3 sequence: CSARTPNEAFF. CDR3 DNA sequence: TGCAGTGCTCGGACACCTAACGAAGCTTTCTTT.

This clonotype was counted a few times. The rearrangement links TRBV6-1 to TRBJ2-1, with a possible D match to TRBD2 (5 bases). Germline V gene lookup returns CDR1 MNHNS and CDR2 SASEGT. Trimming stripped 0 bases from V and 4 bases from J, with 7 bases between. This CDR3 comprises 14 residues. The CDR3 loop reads CASSEAGAYNEQFF. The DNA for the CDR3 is TGTGCCAGCAGTGAAGCGGGAGCTTACAATGAGCAGTTCTTC.

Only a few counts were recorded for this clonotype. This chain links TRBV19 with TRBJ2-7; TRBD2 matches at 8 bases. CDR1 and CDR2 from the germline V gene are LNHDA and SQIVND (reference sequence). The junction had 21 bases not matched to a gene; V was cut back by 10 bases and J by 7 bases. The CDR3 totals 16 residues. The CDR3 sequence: CATPLTKTSEPGEQYF. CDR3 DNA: TGTGCCACCCCACTCACAAAGACTAGCGAGCCGGGGGAGCAGTACTTC.

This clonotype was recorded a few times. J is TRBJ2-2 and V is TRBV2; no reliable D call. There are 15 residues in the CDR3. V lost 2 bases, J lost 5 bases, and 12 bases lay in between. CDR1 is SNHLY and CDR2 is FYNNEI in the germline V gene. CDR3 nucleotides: TGTGCCAGCAGTGAAACAATGATCGAAACCGGGGAGCTGTTTTTT. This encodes CASSETMIETGELFF.

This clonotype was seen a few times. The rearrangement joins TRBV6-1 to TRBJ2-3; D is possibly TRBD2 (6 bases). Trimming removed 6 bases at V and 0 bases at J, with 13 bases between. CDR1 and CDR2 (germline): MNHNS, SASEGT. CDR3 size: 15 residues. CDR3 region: CASSRTTPSTDTQYF. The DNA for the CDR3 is TGTGCCAGCAGCCGGACTACCCCTAGCACAGATACGCAGTATTTT.

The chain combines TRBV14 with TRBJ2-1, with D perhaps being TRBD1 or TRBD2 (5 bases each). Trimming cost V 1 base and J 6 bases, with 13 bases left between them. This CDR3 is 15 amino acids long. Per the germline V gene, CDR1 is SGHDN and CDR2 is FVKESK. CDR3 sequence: CASSQVPGTSNEQFF. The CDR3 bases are TGTGCCAGCAGCCAAGTCCCGGGGACGAGCAATGAGCAGTTCTTC. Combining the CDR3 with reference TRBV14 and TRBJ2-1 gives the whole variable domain EAGVTQFPSHSVIEKGQTVTLRCDPISGHDNLYWYRRVMGKEIKFLLHFVKESKQDESGMPNNRFLAERTGGTYSTLKVQPAELEDSGVYFCASSQVPGTSNEQFFGPGTRLTVL.